This T cell receptor (beta chain) stems from a study of T-cell reconstitution after alpha-beta-depleted transplantation in children. The authors prepared the TCRbeta library with unique molecular identifiers. MiXCR was run by TCRdb on the PCR reads, yielding one entry per CDR3 protein. Of about 400,000 distinct CDR3 sequences in the sample, roughly 20% were seen once. This clonotype was seen ten or more times. Germline V gene sequence: CDR1 DFQATT, CDR2 SNEGSKA (reference sequence). This CDR3 is built from 14 residues. Trimming took off 6 bases at V and 0 bases at J, with 13 bases between the two ends.

The chain has TRBV20-1 and TRBJ2-3, with D tentatively TRBD1 (6 bases). The source was PBMCs from the stem cell graft donor, collected from the stem cell graft. The source is a human donor who donated a stem cell graft to a child with acute myeloid leukemia. The CDR3 region is CSAPAGASTDTQYF. CDR3 bases: TGCAGTGCACCGGCAGGGGCCAGCACAGATACGCAGTATTTT.